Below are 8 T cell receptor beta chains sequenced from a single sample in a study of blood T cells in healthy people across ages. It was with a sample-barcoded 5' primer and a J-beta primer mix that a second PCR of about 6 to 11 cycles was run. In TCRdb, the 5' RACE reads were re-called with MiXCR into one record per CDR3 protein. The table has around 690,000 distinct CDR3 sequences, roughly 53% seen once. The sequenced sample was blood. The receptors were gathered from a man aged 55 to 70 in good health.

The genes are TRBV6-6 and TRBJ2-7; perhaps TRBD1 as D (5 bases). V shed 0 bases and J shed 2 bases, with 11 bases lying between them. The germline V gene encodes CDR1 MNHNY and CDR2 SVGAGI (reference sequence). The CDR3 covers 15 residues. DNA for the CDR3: TGTGCCAGCAGTTACTCGACCCCAGGGACCTACGAGCAGTACTTC. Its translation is CASSYSTPGTYEQYF.

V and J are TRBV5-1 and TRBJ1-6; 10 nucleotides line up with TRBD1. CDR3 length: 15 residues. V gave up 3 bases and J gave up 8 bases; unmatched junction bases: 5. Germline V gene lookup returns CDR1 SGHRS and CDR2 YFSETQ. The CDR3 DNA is TGCGCCAGCAGCTGGGCGGACAGGGGGGATTCACCCCTCCACTTT. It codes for CASSWADRGDSPLHF.

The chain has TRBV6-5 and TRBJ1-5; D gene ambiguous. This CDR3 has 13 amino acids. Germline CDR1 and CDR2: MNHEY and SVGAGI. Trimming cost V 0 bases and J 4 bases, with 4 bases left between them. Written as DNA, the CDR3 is TGTGCCAGCAGTTACTCAATGAATCAGCCCCAGCATTTT. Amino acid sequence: CASSYSMNQPQHF.

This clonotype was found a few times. CDR3 loop: CAISESMSSGAQYF. The CDR3, as DNA: TGTGCCATCAGTGAGTCGATGAGTAGCGGAGCACAGTACTTC. V gene TRBV10-3 combines with J gene TRBJ2-5; D is possibly TRBD2 (6 bases). This CDR3 is 14 amino acids long. Germline V gene sequence: CDR1 ENHRY, CDR2 SYGVKD. V was pared by 0 bases and J by 11 bases, with 16 bases between.

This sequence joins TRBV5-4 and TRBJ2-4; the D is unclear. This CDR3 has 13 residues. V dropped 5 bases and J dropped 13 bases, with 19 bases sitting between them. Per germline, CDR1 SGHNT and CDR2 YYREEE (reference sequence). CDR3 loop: CASSSAGLGVQYF. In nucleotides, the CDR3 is TGTGCCAGCAGTTCGGCCGGGCTTGGGGTGCAGTACTTC.

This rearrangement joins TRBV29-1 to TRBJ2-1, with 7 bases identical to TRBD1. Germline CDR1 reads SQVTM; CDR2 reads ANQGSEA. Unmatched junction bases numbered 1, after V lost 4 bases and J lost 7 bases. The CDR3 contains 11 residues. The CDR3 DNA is TGCAGCGTTGCCAGGGGGAATGAGCAGTTCTTC. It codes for CSVARGNEQFF.

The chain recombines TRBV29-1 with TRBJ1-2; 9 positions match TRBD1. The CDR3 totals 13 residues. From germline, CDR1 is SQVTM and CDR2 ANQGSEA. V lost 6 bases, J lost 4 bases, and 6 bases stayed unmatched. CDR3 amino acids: CSVGTGKSYGYTF. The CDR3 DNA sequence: TGCAGCGTCGGGACAGGGAAAAGCTATGGCTACACCTTC.

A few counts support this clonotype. CDR3 sequence reads: CASSTRDRGMQRIQETQYF. The CDR3 DNA is TGTGCCAGCAGCACCCGGGACAGGGGTATGCAGCGGATCCAAGAGACCCAGTACTTC. J is TRBJ2-5 and V is TRBV6-8, with 10 bases matching TRBD1. The germline CDR1 and CDR2 sequences are MNHGY and SAAAGT. This CDR3 spans 19 amino acids. The junction had 17 bases not matched to a gene; V was cut back by 6 bases and J by 1 base.